The present T cell receptor beta chain was sequenced within a study of blood T cell repertoires in COVID-19. Study as a whole: T cells, B-cell-depleted T cells, or PBMCs provided the cDNA or gDNA that served as material.

Authors' data handling: Estimation of nucleated cell counts was performed using reference gene primer amplification. Produced via immunoSEQ multiplex PCR; TCRdb's table is partial and in-frame only. The V and J calls and clone size were taken over from that table, and D and trimming were inferred from the DNA. The table includes roughly 250,000 clones, around 89% detected once. In germline, CDR1 is SGHRS, CDR2 YFSETQ. V gave up 4 bases and J gave up 3 bases; unmatched junction bases: 4. The CDR3 runs 14 residues. The chain employs TRBV5-1 and TRBJ1-5; 7 bases map to TRBD1. This TCR came from a woman aged 40 to 49 who had recovered from COVID-19. Material for sequencing was peripheral blood. CDR3 DNA: TGCGCCAGCAGCGAGGGACAGCCCAATCAGCCCCAGCATTTT. Amino acid sequence: CASSEGQPNQPQHF.